Below, 11 T cell receptor beta chains from the same sample are listed, as sequenced in a study of blood T cell repertoires in COVID-19. TCRdb keeps only in-frame clones here, not all; method: immunoSEQ multiplex PCR. The data contain approximately 220,000 clones, about 83% of them singletons. The sequencing sample was made of peripheral blood. These receptors all come from a woman aged 40 to 50 with active or convalescent COVID-19.

The rearrangement links TRBV10-3 to TRBJ2-3; 8 positions agree with TRBD2. CDR1 ENHRY and CDR2 SYGVKD come from the germline V gene. V lost 3 bases to trimming and J lost 3 bases; unmatched junction nucleotides: 5. This CDR3 is 15 amino acids long. CDR3 coding DNA: TGTGCCATCAGTGACCCCGGCGGGGGGACAGATACGCAGTATTTT. It encodes CAISDPGGGTDTQYF.

V gene TRBV28 combines with J gene TRBJ1-1, with D unresolved. V gave up 7 bases and J gave up 2 bases, with 11 bases separating them. The CDR3 spans 13 residues. CDR1 and CDR2 from the germline V gene are MDHEN and SYDVKM. The CDR3 DNA reads TGTGCCAGCACCACAGTGCCAAACACTGAAGCTTTCTTT. The encoded protein is CASTTVPNTEAFF. Using reference TRBV28 and TRBJ1-1 for the parts outside the CDR3, the full variable domain is DVKVTQSSRYLVKRTGEKVFLECVQDMDHENMFWYRQDPGLGLRLIYFSYDVKMKEKGDIPEGYSVSREKKERFSLILESASTNQTSMYLCASTTVPNTEAFFGQGTRLTVV.

This sequence joins TRBV11-2 and TRBJ2-5; D is ambiguous. The V end lost 5 bases, the J end lost 7 bases, and 11 bases lay between the germline ends. There are 12 residues in the CDR3. CDR1 and CDR2 (germline): SGHAT, FQNNGV. The DNA for the CDR3 is TGTGCCAGCAGCCCCGAAAGAGGGACCCAGTACTTC. Protein sequence: CASSPERGTQYF.

CDR3 DNA: TGTGCCAGCAGTGATTTAGGCTATAGTCTGAGGGACTACAATGAGCAGTTCTTC. It codes for CASSDLGYSLRDYNEQFF. The rearrangement joins TRBV2 to TRBJ2-1, with D perhaps matching TRBD2 (5 bases). V lost 3 bases, J lost 3 bases, and 21 bases lay in between. Germline CDR1 is SNHLY and CDR2 is FYNNEI. The CDR3 runs to 18 residues.

The rearrangement joins TRBV27 to TRBJ2-7; 11 positions agree with TRBD2. Trimming removed 8 bases from V and 0 bases from J; junction bases left unmatched: 6. The CDR3 totals 15 residues. Germline CDR1 MNHEY, CDR2 SMNVEV (reference sequence). The CDR3 nucleotides read TGTGCCAGCTGCCCCGGGACTAGCGGCTCCTACGAGCAGTACTTC. As protein: CASCPGTSGSYEQYF.

The chain has TRBV4-1 and TRBJ2-2; D is possibly TRBD2 (6 bases). This CDR3 is built from 16 residues. V lost 1 base and J lost 0, with 9 bases in between. CDR1 and CDR2 from the germline V gene are MGHRA and YSYEKL. The CDR3 DNA reads TGCGCCAGCAGCCAAGTGCCGGGAGCGAACACCGGGGAGCTGTTTTTT. Residues: CASSQVPGANTGELFF.

CDR3 loop: CASSGEAGSNTGELFF. CDR3 bases: TGCGCCAGCAGTGGTGAGGCTGGTTCGAACACCGGGGAGCTGTTTTTT. The chain has TRBV10-2 and TRBJ2-2; D is ambiguous. The CDR3 totals 16 residues. Germline lookup yields CDR1 WSHSY and CDR2 SAAADI. The V gene lost 4 bases and the J gene lost 0 bases, with 12 bases spanning the gap.

A few counts support this clone. V is TRBV7-8 and J is TRBJ1-2; D might be TRBD1 (5 bases). This CDR3 comprises 16 residues. Germline V gives CDR1 SGHVS, CDR2 FQNEAQ. Trimming took 1 base from V and 4 from J, leaving 16 bases between them. CDR3 protein: CASSLVIDSRGYGYTF. CDR3 bases: TGTGCCAGCAGCTTAGTCATCGACAGCCGCGGCTATGGCTACACCTTC.

The J gene is TRBJ1-2, the V gene TRBV7-8; TRBD1 aligns across 11 bases. The J segment lost 8 bases and the V segment lost 4 bases, leaving 12 bases of the junction unmatched. The CDR3 loop spans 16 amino acids. The V gene's germline CDR1 is SGHVS and CDR2 FQNEAQ. The CDR3: CASSSTAGTGGRGYTF. In DNA, the CDR3 is TGTGCCAGCAGCTCCACCGCCGGGACAGGGGGACGGGGCTACACCTTC.

The J gene is TRBJ1-4, the V gene TRBV9, with D hard to call. CDR1 is SGDLS, CDR2 YYNGEE, per germline. The V gene lost 0 bases and the J gene lost 8 bases, with 17 bases spanning the gap. This CDR3 has 16 residues. The CDR3 DNA sequence: TGTGCCAGCAGCGTAGAAGTTGGCAGGACGGGGGAAAAACTGTTTTTT. Amino acid sequence: CASSVEVGRTGEKLFF.

The gene calls are TRBV5-1 and TRBJ1-1; TRBD1 matches at 8 bases. Per germline, CDR1 SGHRS and CDR2 YFSETQ. The CDR3 consists of 14 residues. After removal of 4 bases from V and 0 bases from J, the junction contained 2 bases not matched to a gene. CDR3 bases: TGCGCCAGCAGCCGGGACAGGCTGAACACTGAAGCTTTCTTT. Its translation: CASSRDRLNTEAFF.